The clone carrying this T cell receptor (beta chain) was seen more than once but under ten times. Its antigen is undetermined. These data belong to a study of blood T cells in healthy people across ages. Isolation recovered at least 6.5 million PBMCs from every sample. The authors ran a second PCR of roughly 6 to 12 cycles using a sample-barcoded 5' primer and a J-beta primer mix. Each CDR3 protein gets one entry after TCRdb re-called the 5' RACE reads with MiXCR. Seen here are hundreds of thousands of distinct CDR3 sequences, roughly 50% observed once, and the top ten hold 20% to 30%. The V gene end was trimmed by 6 bases and the J gene end by 0 bases; junction bases not matched to a gene: 5. CDR3 size: 15 residues. The germline gives CDR1 SGHTA, CDR2 FQGTGA. Study-wide points: Any conclusive comparison of naive versus antigen-experienced cells was prevented by using unsorted PBMCs. The long-lived group displayed more naive CD4+ cells, plus higher diversity, than the aged donors did. Underestimates were what the diversity estimates from one million T cells were considered to be.

The genes are TRBV7-3 and TRBJ2-1; 7 bases align to TRBD2. The origin of this receptor is a middle-aged man in good health. Sequencing was done on a sample of blood. CDR3 protein: CASRASGSSYNEQFF. DNA of the CDR3: TGTGCCAGCAGAGCTAGCGGTAGCTCCTACAATGAGCAGTTCTTC.